Given below is one TCR beta chain in context. The antigen is undetermined. The sample carries other DNA sequences with the same CDR3. The data derive from a study of cytomegalovirus exposure and HLA in healthy donors. At the level of the study: HLA-typed donors were the source of roughly 80 million unique TCRs held in an early data release. General study points: Roughly uniform depth of sequencing across donors was assumed in presence/absence analyses. Later on, an analysis tied roughly 17,000 TCR beta sequences to HLA alleles at 0.05 false discovery rate.

Germline V CDR1 and CDR2: MNHEY, SVGAGI. The CDR3 runs 15 residues. With 2 bases clipped from V and 4 bases from J, the junction kept 4 bases outside the gene matches. PCR was performed using 60 Vbeta and 13 Jbeta primers. Original methodology: Roughly 80 million unique TCR beta chains, some 9.9 million shared, were counted in a later analysis. Clones were read by immunoSEQ multiplex PCR, and TCRdb kept only the in-frame ones, dropping some. The DNA gave D and trimming, while V, J and clone size come from that table. Of under 150,000 clones listed, 80% to 85% are singletons. The genes are TRBV6-5 and TRBJ2-7; TRBD2 aligns across 11 bases. Source material: PBMCs. The source of this sequence is a male donor in good health and CMV-seronegative. CDR3 amino acids: CASSYGTSGSYEQYF. CDR3 sequence (DNA): TGTGCCAGCAGTTACGGGACTAGCGGAAGTTACGAGCAGTACTTC.